These T cell receptor beta chains were read from a single sample in a study of cytomegalovirus exposure and HLA in healthy donors. Clones were sequenced by immunoSEQ multiplex PCR, and TCRdb holds only the in-frame ones, with some missing. This table holds around 150,000 clones, approximately 72% found once. Sequencing was performed on PBMCs. The receptor set was obtained from a man aged 40-49 years in good health and CMV-seronegative. The conserved cysteine and the conserved F or W are not part of the CDR3 here. The D gene is left open where the match is weak.

V: TRBV6-1; J: TRBJ1-1; D: NA; CDR3: ASSEFGGVGTEAF
V: TRBV7-9; J: TRBJ1-6; D: TRBD1; CDR3: ASSLRQGNSPLH
V: TRBV7-8; J: TRBJ2-7; D: TRBD2; CDR3: ASSLRGTSGGWEQY
V: TRBV5-8; J: TRBJ2-7; D: TRBD1; CDR3: ASNAGDRGAYEQY
V: TRBV7-2; J: TRBJ2-1; D: NA; CDR3: ASSLVWGRRFSTYNEQF
V: TRBV11-2; J: TRBJ2-7; D: NA; CDR3: ASSLDPVRLVIDEQY
V: TRBV5-1; J: TRBJ2-7; D: TRBD2; CDR3: ASSLGFRASGRYEQY
V: TRBV28; J: TRBJ2-1; D: NA; CDR3: ATAVTSDEQF
V: TRBV9; J: TRBJ2-1; D: NA; CDR3: ASSTGGGLAGNEQF
V: TRBV18; J: TRBJ2-1; D: TRBD2; CDR3: ASSPLSGGGMDEQF
V: TRBV2; J: TRBJ2-3; D: NA; CDR3: ASRQRATQKGDTDTQY
V: TRBV7-2; J: TRBJ1-1; D: TRBD1; CDR3: ASSLGGQLNTEAF
V: TRBV27; J: TRBJ2-3; D: TRBD2; CDR3: ASSLFVASGESTDTQY
V: TRBV9; J: TRBJ1-2; D: TRBD1; CDR3: ASSSPTGWYYGYT
V: TRBV18; J: TRBJ2-7; D: TRBD2; CDR3: ASSPFGSGGTYEQY
V: TRBV19; J: TRBJ1-4; D: NA; CDR3: ASSTTASATNEKLF
V: TRBV5-1; J: TRBJ2-7; D: NA; CDR3: ASSLQDSYEQY
V: TRBV30; J: TRBJ2-7; D: NA; CDR3: AWSVLPGPYEQY
V: TRBV6-5; J: TRBJ2-1; D: TRBD1; CDR3: ASSYSTGPRLGQF
V: TRBV4-1; J: TRBJ2-1; D: TRBD2; CDR3: ASSHLAGVYGEQF
V: TRBV28; J: TRBJ1-2; D: TRBD1; CDR3: ASQDGTAYYGYT
V: TRBV4-3; J: TRBJ2-2; D: TRBD1; CDR3: ASSQLPPGQGRTGELF
V: TRBV5-1; J: TRBJ2-7; D: TRBD2; CDR3: ASSFALAGAYEQY
V: TRBV28; J: TRBJ2-7; D: TRBD2; CDR3: ASKSAGGVYEQY
V: TRBV4-3; J: TRBJ2-6; D: NA; CDR3: ASSQDFSLSGANVLT
V: TRBV2; J: TRBJ1-2; D: TRBD1; CDR3: ASRGDRGNGYP
V: TRBV7-9; J: TRBJ1-1; D: TRBD1; CDR3: ASRTGSNTEAF
V: TRBV2; J: TRBJ2-7; D: TRBD2; CDR3: ASSGAGGAYEQY
V: TRBV5-6; J: TRBJ2-3; D: TRBD2; CDR3: ASSLRAGDGTDTQY
V: TRBV6-6; J: TRBJ2-3; D: NA; CDR3: ASSYSGGSTDTQY
V: TRBV5-1; J: TRBJ2-5; D: TRBD2; CDR3: ASRLSLAGGQETQY
V: TRBV7-9; J: TRBJ2-7; D: NA; CDR3: ASSLDPGEYEQY
V: TRBV10-2; J: TRBJ2-7; D: TRBD2; CDR3: ASRFTSGRSYEQY
V: TRBV5-8; J: TRBJ2-7; D: NA; CDR3: ASSAQGWGTYEQY
V: TRBV18; J: TRBJ1-4; D: TRBD1; CDR3: ASSPYRDSASQGGEKLF
V: TRBV5-1; J: TRBJ1-4; D: TRBD1; CDR3: ASSLETGVNEKLF
V: TRBV5-1; J: TRBJ2-3; D: NA; CDR3: ASRGPGGAGDTQY